One sample yielded the 28 T cell receptor beta chains listed below, sequenced in a study of T-cell memory formation after mild COVID-19. MiXCR, run by TCRdb on the 5' RACE reads, gives a single entry per CDR3 protein. The profile covers 450,000 or so distinct CDR3 sequences, with approximately 25% appearing a single time and around 12% taken by the ten largest. Material for sequencing was PBMCs or a T cell subset sorted from them (not recorded which). Source of these receptors: an adult woman who had mild COVID-19 (a few samples of this study predate the infection). Cell type and time point are not known.

This chain joins TRBV20-1 and TRBJ1-3; 10 bases match TRBD1. J was trimmed by 4 bases and V by 3 bases; bases with no gene match: 6. The germline V gene encodes CDR1 DFQATT and CDR2 SNEGSKA (reference sequence). This CDR3 region has 15 residues. The CDR3 is CSASPGTGAGNTIYF. CDR3 nucleotide sequence: TGCAGTGCTAGCCCCGGGACAGGGGCAGGAAACACCATATATTTT.

The chain is built from TRBV20-1 and TRBJ2-1, with 9 bases lining up with TRBD2. The J segment lost 2 bases and the V segment lost 0 bases, leaving 8 bases of the junction unmatched. Germline values: CDR1 DFQATT, CDR2 SNEGSKA (reference sequence). The CDR3 extends over 17 amino acids. This chain's CDR3 is CSARDRLAGSPYNEQFF. The CDR3 region has the DNA TGCAGTGCTAGAGATAGGCTAGCGGGATCGCCCTACAATGAGCAGTTCTTC.

This clonotype was observed a few times. The rearrangement links TRBV5-1 to TRBJ1-2; D remains ambiguous. Germline V gene sequence: CDR1 SGHRS, CDR2 YFSETQ. The CDR3 covers 12 residues. V was trimmed by 5 bases and J by 10 bases, leaving 15 bases between them. CDR3 in amino acids: CASSYMGKDYTF. The CDR3 DNA follows: TGCGCCAGCAGTTATATGGGGAAAGACTACACCTTC.

The chain carries TRBV20-1 and TRBJ2-7, with 7 positions matching TRBD1. This CDR3 has 14 amino acids. CDR1 is DFQATT and CDR2 is SNEGSKA in the germline V gene (reference sequence). The ends lost 3 bases at V and 0 bases at J; junction bases unmatched: 5. The CDR3 region has the DNA TGCAGTGCTAGCGTCGGGACAGTCTCCTACGAGCAGTACTTC. Its translation is CSASVGTVSYEQYF.

This clonotype occurred a few times. The rearrangement uses TRBV14 and TRBJ1-2; D may be TRBD1 (5 bases). V gave up 1 base and J gave up 3 bases, with 15 bases separating them. CDR3 size: 16 residues. CDR1 and CDR2 from the germline V gene are SGHDN and FVKESK. CDR3 nucleotides: TGTGCCAGCAGCCAAGGATCAGTCGGGGCACACTATGGCTACACCTTC. Residues: CASSQGSVGAHYGYTF. The whole variable domain, remainder taken from reference TRBV14 and TRBJ1-2, is EAGVTQFPSHSVIEKGQTVTLRCDPISGHDNLYWYRRVMGKEIKFLLHFVKESKQDESGMPNNRFLAERTGGTYSTLKVQPAELEDSGVYFCASSQGSVGAHYGYTFGSGTRLTVV.

CDR3: CASSVGLAGLQETQYF. CDR3 sequence (DNA): TGTGCCAGCAGCGTCGGACTAGCGGGGCTTCAAGAGACCCAGTACTTC. The rearrangement links TRBV9 to TRBJ2-5; TRBD2 matches at 12 bases. The CDR3 is made up of 16 amino acids. The junction had 4 bases not matched to a gene; V was cut back by 2 bases and J by 2 bases. The germline gives CDR1 SGDLS, CDR2 YYNGEE. The variable domain in full, with the rest retrieved from reference TRBV9 and TRBJ2-5, is DSGVTQTPKHLITATGQRVTLRCSPRSGDLSVYWYQQSLDQGLQFLIQYYNGEERAKGNILERFSAQQFPDLHSELNLSSLELGDSALYFCASSVGLAGLQETQYFGPGTRLLVL.

This sequence joins TRBV5-6 and TRBJ2-1, with a weak D call TRBD2 (6 bases). The germline V gene has CDR1 SGHDT and CDR2 YYEEEE. The CDR3 is 15 residues long. The V end was cut by 4 bases, the J end by 4 bases, with 15 bases between. Here the CDR3 DNA reads TGTGCCAGCAGCCGTGGGAGCGGGTTATACAATGAGCAGTTCTTC. As protein: CASSRGSGLYNEQFF.

The rearrangement uses TRBV14 and TRBJ2-7; D unresolved. Germline lookup yields CDR1 SGHDN and CDR2 FVKESK. The CDR3 covers 14 residues. Trimming cost V 3 bases and J 4 bases, with 13 bases left between them. In DNA, the CDR3 is TGTGCCAGCAGCCACAGTCGGAATCGATACGAGCAGTACTTC. It translates to CASSHSRNRYEQYF.

This chain's CDR3 is CASSYLPLAGVNYEQYF. CDR3 sequence (DNA): TGTGCCAGCAGTTACCTCCCCCTAGCGGGAGTTAACTACGAGCAGTACTTC. The V gene is TRBV6-2 or TRBV6-3, the J gene TRBJ2-7; 10 bases align to TRBD2. Germline V gene data show CDR1 as MNHEY and CDR2 as SVGEGT. The CDR3 sequence is 17 residues long. Germline trimming cut 2 bases from V and 3 bases from J; bases unmatched to any gene: 10.

The chain employs TRBV7-9 and TRBJ2-3; 8 bases line up with TRBD2. Germline V gene sequence: CDR1 SEHNR, CDR2 FQNEAQ (reference sequence). CDR3 length equals 16 residues. Losses at the gene ends were 0 bases for V and 7 bases for J; bases not matched to a gene: 9. CDR3 in amino acids: CASSLAPGLEKNTQYF. In DNA, the CDR3 is TGTGCCAGCAGCTTAGCCCCGGGACTAGAAAAGAATACGCAGTATTTT.

A word on this clonotype: It is unclear where the CDR3 begins or ends on the DNA, so no DNA is shown, and the CDR3 is as TCRdb lists it. The V gene is TRBV15, the J gene TRBJ1-1. Germline lookup yields CDR1 LNHNV and CDR2 YYDKDF (reference sequence). The CDR3 numbers 11 amino acids, ends counted. The CDR3 region is CATSSSSRAFF.

This clonotype was seen a handful of times. CDR3 sequence reads: CASSPRGTEVYNEQFF. The CDR3 bases are TGTGCCAGCAGCCCTCGGGGGACGGAGGTCTACAATGAGCAGTTCTTC. V usage is TRBV9 and J usage is TRBJ2-1, with D maybe TRBD2 (6 bases). Germline CDR1 SGDLS, CDR2 YYNGEE. The length of the CDR3 is 16 residues. V lost 4 bases and J lost 3, with 17 bases in between.

This clonotype turned up a few times. Germline and junction disagree at one end, which may indicate a read error. The J gene is TRBJ2-1, the V gene TRBV5-4; 7 bases align to TRBD1. This CDR3 has 13 amino acids. Germline CDR1 is SGHNT and CDR2 is YYREEE (reference sequence). CDR3 residues: CASSLGQGVEELF. The CDR3 DNA sequence: TGTGCCAGCAGCTTGGGCCAGGGGGTTGAGGAGCTCTTC.

There are a few counts of this clonotype. J is TRBJ1-2 and V is TRBV12-3 or TRBV12-4; TRBD1 aligns across 9 bases. The CDR3 has 14 residues. J gave up 5 bases and V 4 bases, and 5 bases lay outside the gene matches. The CDR3 spells CASSSDRGGYGYTF. The CDR3 bases are TGTGCCAGCAGTTCGGACAGGGGAGGGTATGGCTACACCTTC.

This clonotype was counted ten times or more. The CDR3 sequence: CASSPPERGRTEQYF. CDR3 sequence (DNA): TGTGCCAGCTCACCACCGGAAAGGGGGCGCACCGAGCAGTACTTC. V usage is TRBV18 and J usage is TRBJ2-7; 7 bases align to TRBD1. This CDR3 has 15 residues. The junction had 8 bases not matched to a gene; V was cut back by 0 bases and J by 6 bases. Germline V gene sequence: CDR1 KGHSH, CDR2 LQKENI.

The rearrangement links TRBV4-1 to TRBJ1-2; D not certain. V was pared by 1 base and J by 3 bases, with 9 bases between. Germline V gene sequence: CDR1 MGHRA, CDR2 YSYEKL. The CDR3 loop spans 14 amino acids. CDR3 sequence: CASSQAAAYYGYTF. DNA for the CDR3: TGCGCCAGCAGCCAAGCAGCAGCCTACTATGGCTACACCTTC.

The genes are TRBV4-3 and TRBJ2-1, with TRBD2 matching 13 bases. This CDR3 region has 14 residues. Germline V gene data show CDR1 as LGHNA and CDR2 as YSLEER. Trimming at V came to 5 bases and at J to 7 bases, leaving 2 bases not matched to a gene. This chain's CDR3 is CASSRTSGRNEQFF. As DNA, the CDR3 is TGCGCCAGCAGCAGGACTAGCGGGAGAAATGAGCAGTTCTTC.

The rearrangement joins TRBV5-1 to TRBJ1-1; D may be TRBD1 (5 bases). Looked up from germline, CDR1 is SGHRS and CDR2 is YFSETQ. V lost 0 bases, J lost 3 bases, and 6 bases lay in between. The CDR3 consists of 13 residues. CDR3 residues: CASSLAGDTEAFF. The CDR3 DNA is TGCGCCAGCAGCTTGGCGGGGGACACTGAAGCTTTCTTT.

The sample holds one count of this clonotype. This rearrangement joins TRBV6-2 or TRBV6-3 to TRBJ2-7; 9 nucleotides line up with TRBD2. Germline trimming cut 6 bases from V and 1 base from J; bases unmatched to any gene: 4. The CDR3 contains 14 residues. Germline values: CDR1 MNHEY, CDR2 SVGEGT. The CDR3 protein is CASSNSGGSYEQYF. CDR3 DNA sequence: TGTGCCAGCAGCAATAGCGGGGGTTCCTACGAGCAGTACTTC.

This chain uses TRBV19 with TRBJ2-7; a weak D match, TRBD1 (5 bases). Germline CDR1 and CDR2: LNHDA and SQIVND (reference sequence). The ends were cut back, 3 bases at V and 7 bases at J, with 13 bases in the middle. The CDR3 loop spans 13 amino acids. CDR3 amino acids: CASSIPGSREQYF. CDR3 sequence (DNA): TGTGCCAGTAGTATCCCAGGGTCACGAGAGCAGTACTTC. The whole variable domain, filled in from reference TRBV19 and TRBJ2-7, reads DGGITQSPKYLFRKEGQNVTLSCEQNLNHDAMYWYRQDPGQGLRLIYYSQIVNDFQKGDIAEGYSVSREKKESFPLTVTSAQKNPTAFYLCASSIPGSREQYFGPGTRLTVT.

Only a few counts were recorded for this clonotype. The DNA for the CDR3 is TGTGCCAGCAACTCACTAGCGGGGTCCTACAATGAGCAGTTCTTC. Translating gives CASNSLAGSYNEQFF. The chain carries TRBV12-3 or TRBV12-4 and TRBJ2-1; the match to TRBD2 covers 10 bases. CDR3 length: 15 amino acids. With V trimmed by 7 bases and J by 1 base, 4 bases remained unmatched.

This clonotype was seen a handful of times. The V call is TRBV7-2, the J call TRBJ2-2, with D possibly TRBD2 on 5 matching bases. Trimming removed 7 bases from V and 5 bases from J, with 17 bases in between. Germline values: CDR1 SGHTA, CDR2 FQGNSA. The CDR3 totals 15 residues. CDR3 nucleotide sequence: TGTGCCAGCAATCCCCCCGGGGTGCGAACCGGGGAGCTGTTTTTT. It translates to CASNPPGVRTGELFF. Drawing the rest from reference TRBV7-2 and TRBJ2-2, the complete variable domain is GAGVSQSPSNKVTEKGKDVELRCDPISGHTALYWYRQSLGQGLEFLIYFQGNSAPDKSGLPSDRFSAERTGGSVSTLTIQRTQQEDSAVYLCASNPPGVRTGELFFGEGSRLTVL.

This clonotype was seen a handful of times. This rearrangement joins TRBV7-2 to TRBJ2-2; 8 bases fit TRBD1. Trimming took 5 bases from V and 10 from J; bases not matched to a gene: 12. The V gene's germline CDR1 is SGHTA and CDR2 FQGNSA. The CDR3 is made up of 15 amino acids. CDR3 DNA sequence: TGTGCCAGCAGCGCTCAGACAGGGGTGGTGAAGGAGCTGTTTTTT. Its protein product is CASSAQTGVVKELFF.

Written as DNA, the CDR3 is TGCAGTGCTAGAATACAGGGCGGGGAGCTGTTTTTT. Amino acid sequence: CSARIQGGELFF. The J gene is TRBJ2-2, the V gene TRBV20-1; D possibly corresponds to TRBD1 (6 bases). This CDR3 has 12 amino acids. V was pared by 2 bases and J by 7 bases, with 8 bases between. CDR1 and CDR2 (germline): DFQATT, SNEGSKA (reference sequence).

This clonotype turned up a few times. The rearrangement links TRBV6-4 to TRBJ2-3; 12 nucleotides agree with TRBD1. CDR3 length equals 20 residues. The germline V gene has CDR1 MRHNA and CDR2 SNTAGT. The ends lost 7 bases at V and 5 bases at J; junction bases unmatched: 22. The CDR3 region has the DNA TGTGCCAGCACCTCTCTTCCGGGACAGGGGGCAGTTCTCGATGGAGATACGCAGTATTTT. Encoded protein: CASTSLPGQGAVLDGDTQYF.

This clonotype was counted between two and nine times. The genes are TRBV5-1 and TRBJ1-2, with 10 bases lining up with TRBD1. CDR1 and CDR2 from the germline V gene are SGHRS and YFSETQ. CDR3 size: 16 residues. The trim removed 0 bases at V and 6 bases at J, leaving 8 bases unmatched. The CDR3: CASSLAGTGVIHGYTF. CDR3 sequence (DNA): TGCGCCAGCAGCTTGGCCGGGACAGGGGTTATCCATGGCTACACCTTC.

CDR3 nucleotide sequence: TGTGCCAGCACCACGGGGCCGAGGTGGGATGAGCAGTTCTTC. Translated, it gives CASTTGPRWDEQFF. The gene calls are TRBV27 and TRBJ2-1, with D possibly being TRBD1 or TRBD2 (5 bases each). This CDR3 is 14 amino acids long. V was pared by 7 bases and J by 8 bases, with 18 bases between. Looked up from germline, CDR1 is MNHEY and CDR2 is SMNVEV (reference sequence).

This clonotype appeared many times. The chain employs TRBV5-4 and TRBJ2-5, with D possibly being TRBD1 or TRBD2 (5 bases each). In germline, CDR1 is SGHNT, CDR2 YYREEE (reference sequence). The CDR3 covers 15 residues. With 5 bases removed from V and 3 bases from J, the gap between germline ends came to 17 bases. The CDR3 nucleotides are TGTGCCAGCAGGAAAGGCCGGGACGAAAAAGAGACCCAGTACTTC. It specifies CASRKGRDEKETQYF.